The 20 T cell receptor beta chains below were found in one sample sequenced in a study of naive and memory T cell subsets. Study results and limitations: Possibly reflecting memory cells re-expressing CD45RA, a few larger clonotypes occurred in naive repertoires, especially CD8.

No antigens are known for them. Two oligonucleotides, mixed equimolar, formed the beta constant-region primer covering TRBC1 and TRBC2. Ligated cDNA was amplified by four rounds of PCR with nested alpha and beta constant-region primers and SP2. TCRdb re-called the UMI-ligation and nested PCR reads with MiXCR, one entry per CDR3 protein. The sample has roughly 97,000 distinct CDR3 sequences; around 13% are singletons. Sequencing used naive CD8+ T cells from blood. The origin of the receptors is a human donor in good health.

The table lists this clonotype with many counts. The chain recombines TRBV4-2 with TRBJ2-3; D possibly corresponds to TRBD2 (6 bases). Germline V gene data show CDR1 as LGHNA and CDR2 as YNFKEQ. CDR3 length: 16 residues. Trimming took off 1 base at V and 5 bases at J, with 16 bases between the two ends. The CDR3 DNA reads TGTGCCAGCAGCCAAGGGTGGCGGGGCAAGGGAGATACGCAGTATTTT. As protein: CASSQGWRGKGDTQYF.

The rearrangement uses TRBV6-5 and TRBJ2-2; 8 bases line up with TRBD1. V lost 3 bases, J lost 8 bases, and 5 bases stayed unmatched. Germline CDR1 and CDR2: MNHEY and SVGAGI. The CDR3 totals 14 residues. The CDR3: CASSYGQGAGELFF. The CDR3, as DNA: TGTGCCAGCAGTTATGGGCAGGGGGCTGGGGAGCTGTTTTTT.

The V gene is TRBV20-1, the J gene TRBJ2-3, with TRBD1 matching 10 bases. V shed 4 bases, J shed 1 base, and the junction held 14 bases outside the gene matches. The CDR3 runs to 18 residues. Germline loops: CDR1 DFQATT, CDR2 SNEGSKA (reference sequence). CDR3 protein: CSAMSLGQGRYGTDTQYF. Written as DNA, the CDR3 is TGCAGTGCTATGTCCCTGGGACAGGGGCGCTACGGCACAGATACGCAGTATTTT.

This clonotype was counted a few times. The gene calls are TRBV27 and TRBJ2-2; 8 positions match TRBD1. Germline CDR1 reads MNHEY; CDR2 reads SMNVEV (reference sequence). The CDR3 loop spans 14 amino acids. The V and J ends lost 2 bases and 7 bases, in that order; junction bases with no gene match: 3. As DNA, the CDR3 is TGTGCCAGCAGTTTAGGGACAGGCCTCGGGGAGCTGTTTTTT. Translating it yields CASSLGTGLGELFF.

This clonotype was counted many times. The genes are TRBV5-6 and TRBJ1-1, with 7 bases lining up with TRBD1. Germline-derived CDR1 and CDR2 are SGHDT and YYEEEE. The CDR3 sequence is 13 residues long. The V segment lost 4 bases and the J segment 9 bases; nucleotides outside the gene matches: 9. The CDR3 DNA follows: TGTGCCAGCAGCCGGGGGACAGAACATAAAGCTTTCTTT. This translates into CASSRGTEHKAFF.

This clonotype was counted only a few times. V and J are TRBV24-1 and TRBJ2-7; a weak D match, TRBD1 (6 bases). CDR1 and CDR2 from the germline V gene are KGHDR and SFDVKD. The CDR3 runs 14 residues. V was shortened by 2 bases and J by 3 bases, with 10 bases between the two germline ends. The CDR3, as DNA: TGTGCCACCAGTGATTCTACAGGGAGCTACGAGCAGTACTTC. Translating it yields CATSDSTGSYEQYF.

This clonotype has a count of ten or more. The CDR3, as DNA: TGTGCCAGCAGGGAATGGACTGAAGCTTTCTTT. Encoded protein: CASREWTEAFF. The J gene is TRBJ1-1, the V gene TRBV28; no clear D gene. CDR1 and CDR2 from the germline V gene are MDHEN and SYDVKM. The V gene lost 6 bases and the J gene lost 5 bases, with 7 bases spanning the gap. The CDR3 is 11 residues long.

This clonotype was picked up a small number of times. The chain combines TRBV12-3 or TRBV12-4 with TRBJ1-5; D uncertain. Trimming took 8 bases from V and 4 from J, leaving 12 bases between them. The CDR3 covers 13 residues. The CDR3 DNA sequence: TGTGCCAGCGGGAACAGTGTTAATCAGCCCCAGCATTTT. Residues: CASGNSVNQPQHF.

This chain's CDR3 is CASSYPPGQYYEQYF. The CDR3 nucleotides read TGTGCCAGCAGCTACCCTCCGGGACAGTACTACGAGCAGTACTTC. The V and J genes are TRBV5-6 and TRBJ2-7; 7 bases line up with TRBD1. Germline V lookup: CDR1 SGHDT, CDR2 YYEEEE. V shed 3 bases, J shed 3 bases, and the junction held 9 bases outside the gene matches. The CDR3 consists of 15 residues. The variable domain in full, with the rest retrieved from reference TRBV5-6 and TRBJ2-7, is DAGVTQSPTHLIKTRGQQVTLRCSPKSGHDTVSWYQQALGQGPQFIFQYYEEEERQRGNFPDRFSGHQFPNYSSELNVNALLLGDSALYLCASSYPPGQYYEQYFGPGTRLTVT.

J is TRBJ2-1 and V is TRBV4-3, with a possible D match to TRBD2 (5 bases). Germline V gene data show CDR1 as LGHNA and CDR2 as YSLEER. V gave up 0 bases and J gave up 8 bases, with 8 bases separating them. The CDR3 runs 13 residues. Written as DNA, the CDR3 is TGCGCCAGCAGCCAAGATTTCGGGGATGAGCAGTTCTTC. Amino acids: CASSQDFGDEQFF.

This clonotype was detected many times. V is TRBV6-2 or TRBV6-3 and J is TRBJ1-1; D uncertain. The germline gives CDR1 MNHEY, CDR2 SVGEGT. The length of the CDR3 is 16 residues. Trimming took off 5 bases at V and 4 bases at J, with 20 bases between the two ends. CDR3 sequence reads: CASSGLTFVKGTEAFF. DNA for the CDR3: TGTGCCAGCAGTGGCCTAACTTTCGTGAAGGGCACTGAAGCTTTCTTT.

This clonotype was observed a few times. The CDR3 DNA reads TGTGCCAGCAGCCGGACTTTGCGGCACAATGAGCAGTTCTTC. Translating gives CASSRTLRHNEQFF. The chain has TRBV7-8 and TRBJ2-1; D possibly corresponds to TRBD2 (5 bases). Trimming pared 5 bases from V and 5 bases from J, leaving 13 bases between. CDR1 is SGHVS and CDR2 is FQNEAQ in the germline V gene. This CDR3 has 14 amino acids.

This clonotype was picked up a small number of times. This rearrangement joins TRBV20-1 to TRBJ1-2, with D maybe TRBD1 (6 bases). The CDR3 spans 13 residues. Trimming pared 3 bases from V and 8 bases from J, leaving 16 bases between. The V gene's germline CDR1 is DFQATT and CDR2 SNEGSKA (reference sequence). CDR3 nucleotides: TGCAGTGCTAGGGGAGAAGGGGGTTACGGCTACACCTTC. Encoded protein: CSARGEGGYGYTF.

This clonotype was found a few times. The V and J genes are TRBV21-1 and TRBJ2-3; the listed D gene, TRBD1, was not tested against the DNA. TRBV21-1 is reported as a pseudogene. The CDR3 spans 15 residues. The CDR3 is CASLTGSHLADTQYF. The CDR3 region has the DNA TGTGCCAGTTTGACAGGGTCCCATTTAGCGGATACGCAGTATTTT.

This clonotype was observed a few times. The CDR3: CASTPTGSKQFF. CDR3 nucleotides: TGTGCCAGCACTCCGACAGGGTCGAAGCAGTTCTTC. This chain links TRBV12-3 or TRBV12-4 with TRBJ2-1; TRBD1 agrees at 7 bases. Germline trimming cut 7 bases from V and 11 bases from J; bases unmatched to any gene: 8. The CDR3 extends over 12 amino acids.

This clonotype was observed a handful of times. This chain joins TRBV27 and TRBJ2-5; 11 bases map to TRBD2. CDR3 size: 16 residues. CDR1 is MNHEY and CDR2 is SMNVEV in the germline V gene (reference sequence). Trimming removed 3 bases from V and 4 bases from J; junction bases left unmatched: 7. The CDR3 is CASSFGSGGDRETQYF. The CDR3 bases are TGTGCCAGCAGTTTTGGTAGCGGGGGGGATAGAGAGACCCAGTACTTC.

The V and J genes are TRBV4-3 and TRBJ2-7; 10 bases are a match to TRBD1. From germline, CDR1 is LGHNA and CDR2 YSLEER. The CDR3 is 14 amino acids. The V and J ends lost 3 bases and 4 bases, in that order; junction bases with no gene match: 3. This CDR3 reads CASSHGQGVYEQYF. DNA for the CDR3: TGCGCCAGCAGCCATGGACAGGGGGTTTACGAGCAGTACTTC.

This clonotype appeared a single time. The CDR3 DNA is TGCGCCAGCAGCCAAGATGGGAGGGGGGCAAACACTGAAGCTTTCTTT. Translation gives CASSQDGRGANTEAFF. The V gene is TRBV4-1, the J gene TRBJ1-1, with D perhaps matching TRBD1 (6 bases). The CDR3 is 16 residues long. The germline gives CDR1 MGHRA, CDR2 YSYEKL. Trimming took 0 bases from V and 2 from J, leaving 13 bases between them.

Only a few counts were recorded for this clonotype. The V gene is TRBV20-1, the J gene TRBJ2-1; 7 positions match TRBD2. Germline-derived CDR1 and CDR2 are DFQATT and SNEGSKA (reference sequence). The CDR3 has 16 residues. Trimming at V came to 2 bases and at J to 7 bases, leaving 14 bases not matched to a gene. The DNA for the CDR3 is TGCAGTGCTAGAATACCGCCTAGCGGAAGACTTAATGAGCAGTTCTTC. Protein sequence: CSARIPPSGRLNEQFF.

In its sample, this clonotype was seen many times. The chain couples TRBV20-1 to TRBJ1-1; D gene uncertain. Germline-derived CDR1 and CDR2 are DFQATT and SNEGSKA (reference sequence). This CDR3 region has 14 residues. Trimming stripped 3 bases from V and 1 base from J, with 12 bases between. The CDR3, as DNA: TGCAGTGCTAGTGAAGGCTTAAGGAACACTGAAGCTTTCTTT. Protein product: CSASEGLRNTEAFF.